This T cell receptor (beta chain) was sequenced in a study of beta chain features in type 1 diabetes. Study in general: In all, some 100,000,000 sorted cells from all samples were analyzed. Overall study findings and caveats: Shorter TCRB CDR3s, moderately but significantly so, marked every one of the four CD4+ subsets in Type 1 diabetes patients. Patients' naive, central memory and Treg TCRB repertoires seemed closer to one another than those of healthy donors. Among type 1 diabetes patients, VDJ junctions had fewer insertions and more deletions.

Purities in excess of 95% were seen in all sorted populations. Points on this clone: What it recognizes is unknown.

The entirety of the isolated RNA underwent reverse transcription, so expressed TCRB transcripts were sequenced. Method: immunoSEQ multiplex PCR; TCRdb's copy keeps in-frame clones and lacks some. The sample has more than 300,000 clones, 8.5% to 10% seen once. Germline trimming cut 6 bases from V and 0 bases from J; bases unmatched to any gene: 4. This CDR3 comprises 14 residues. CDR1 ENHRY and CDR2 SYGVKD come from the germline V gene. This chain links TRBV10-3 with TRBJ2-7; 8 bases are shared with TRBD1. The sequenced sample was central memory CD4+ T cells from blood. The TCR sequence derives from a man aged 25 to 40 with type 1 diabetes. The CDR3 region is CAISWTGSSYEQYF. The CDR3 nucleotides read TGTGCCATCAGCTGGACAGGGAGCTCCTACGAGCAGTACTTC.